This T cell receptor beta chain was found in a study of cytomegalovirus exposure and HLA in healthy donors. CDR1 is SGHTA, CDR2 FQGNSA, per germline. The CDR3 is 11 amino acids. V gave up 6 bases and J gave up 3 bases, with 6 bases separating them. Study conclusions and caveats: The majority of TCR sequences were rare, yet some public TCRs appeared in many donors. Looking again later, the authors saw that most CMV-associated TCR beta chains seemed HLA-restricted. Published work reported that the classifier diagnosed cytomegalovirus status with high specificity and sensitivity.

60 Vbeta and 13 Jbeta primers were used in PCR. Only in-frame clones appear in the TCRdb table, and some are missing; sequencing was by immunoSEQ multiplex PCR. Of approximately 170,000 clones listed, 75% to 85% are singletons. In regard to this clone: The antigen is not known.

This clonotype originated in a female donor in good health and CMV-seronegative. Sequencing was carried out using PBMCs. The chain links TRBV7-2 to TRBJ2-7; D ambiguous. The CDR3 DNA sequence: TGTGCCAGCAGACTTTTCTACGAGCAGTACTTC. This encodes CASRLFYEQYF.